These T cell receptor beta chains were read from a single sample in a study of cytomegalovirus exposure and HLA in healthy donors. The repertoire was sequenced with immunoSEQ multiplex PCR; TCRdb's copy has only in-frame clones and lacks some. In the table there are under 250,000 clones, around 86% of which are singletons. The sequenced sample was PBMCs. These receptors were taken from a woman aged 18-30 years in good health and CMV-seropositive. Each CDR3 is given with its conserved first and last residue. Each record gives: V gene, D gene, J gene, clone size, CDR3 DNA, CDR3 protein. A D gene is named only where the DNA matches it firmly. Only part of the rows carry a size: once, few, many, or a class if the clone is expanded.

V gene: TRBV4-1
D gene: TRBD2
J gene: TRBJ2-1
clone size: -
CDR3 DNA: TGCGCCAGCAGCCACCCACCCAGCGGGAGGGCCCTCTACAATGAGCAGTTCTTC
CDR3 protein: CASSHPPSGRALYNEQFF

V gene: TRBV10-3
D gene: TRBD1
J gene: TRBJ2-2
clone size: once
CDR3 DNA: TGTGCCATAACAGGGGGCGAGGGCACCGGGGAGCTGTTTTTT
CDR3 protein: CAITGGEGTGELFF

V gene: TRBV9
D gene: TRBD2
J gene: TRBJ2-1
clone size: -
CDR3 DNA: TGTGCCAGCAGCGTAGATATTAGCGGGATCTACAATGAGCAGTTCTTC
CDR3 protein: CASSVDISGIYNEQFF

V gene: TRBV30
D gene: TRBD1
J gene: TRBJ2-3
clone size: -
CDR3 DNA: TGTGCCTGGACGACAGGGAGCACAGATACGCAGTATTTT
CDR3 protein: CAWTTGSTDTQYF

V gene: TRBV7-2
D gene: -
J gene: TRBJ1-2
clone size: -
CDR3 DNA: TGTGCCAGCAGCTTAGCGCCGCGGAAAGCCTATGGCTACACCTTC
CDR3 protein: CASSLAPRKAYGYTF

V gene: TRBV27
D gene: -
J gene: TRBJ2-7
clone size: -
CDR3 DNA: TGTGCCAGCAGTTTCGGGTCTACCTACGAGCAGTACTTC
CDR3 protein: CASSFGSTYEQYF

V gene: TRBV19
D gene: TRBD2
J gene: TRBJ2-1
clone size: -
CDR3 DNA: TGTGCCAGTAGTATCAGCCCTCCTAGCGGCTCCTACAATGAGCAGTTCTTC
CDR3 protein: CASSISPPSGSYNEQFF

V gene: TRBV28
D gene: TRBD1
J gene: TRBJ1-1
clone size: -
CDR3 DNA: TGTGCCAGCAGTTTTAAGGGACAGGGGGTCAGGAACACTGAAGCTTTCTTT
CDR3 protein: CASSFKGQGVRNTEAFF

V gene: TRBV5-5
D gene: -
J gene: TRBJ2-7
clone size: -
CDR3 DNA: TGTGCCAGCAGCCCCTTATTACGGAGTTACGAGCAGTACTTC
CDR3 protein: CASSPLLRSYEQYF

V gene: TRBV6-5
D gene: TRBD2
J gene: TRBJ2-7
clone size: -
CDR3 DNA: TGTGCCAGCAGTTCTAGCGGGACCAAAGGGTACGAGCAGTACTTC
CDR3 protein: CASSSSGTKGYEQYF

V gene: TRBV19
D gene: TRBD2
J gene: TRBJ2-7
clone size: -
CDR3 DNA: TGTGCCAGTGGGCCGGCTAGCGGCTCCTACGAGCAGTACTTC
CDR3 protein: CASGPASGSYEQYF

V gene: TRBV6-1
D gene: -
J gene: TRBJ2-7
clone size: -
CDR3 DNA: TGTGCCAGCAGTGGGAGGGGCGGGACCGACGAGCAGTACTTC
CDR3 protein: CASSGRGGTDEQYF

V gene: TRBV18
D gene: -
J gene: TRBJ1-4
clone size: -
CDR3 DNA: TGTGCCAGCTCATCTCTACCTCCAGGGAATCCAGAAAAACTGTTTTTT
CDR3 protein: CASSSLPPGNPEKLFF

V gene: TRBV19
D gene: TRBD1
J gene: TRBJ2-7
clone size: -
CDR3 DNA: TGTGCCAGTAGTATTCCCGGGACAGGGAGCTACGAGCAGTACTTC
CDR3 protein: CASSIPGTGSYEQYF

V gene: TRBV4-1
D gene: TRBD2
J gene: TRBJ2-7
clone size: -
CDR3 DNA: TGCGCCAGCAGCCAAACCGGGGGGGAATACGAGCAGTACTTC
CDR3 protein: CASSQTGGEYEQYF

V gene: TRBV27
D gene: TRBD1
J gene: TRBJ1-2
clone size: -
CDR3 DNA: TGTGCCAGCAGTTTTCAGAGGACAGGGGAAGGCTACACCTTC
CDR3 protein: CASSFQRTGEGYTF